The 20 T cell receptor beta chains given below trace back to one sample, sequenced in a study of blood T cell repertoires in COVID-19 (dated by TCRdb to the early 2020s). Library generation was performed with the immunoSEQ multiplex PCR assay. TCRdb obtained this table from immuneACCESS and retained in-frame rearrangements with V and J assigned. These tables miss some clones; where compared with another copy, unresolved V genes account for less than half of the shortfall, and the remainder is unexplained. Here the sample has roughly 6,800 clones; 70% to 90% occur a single time. Around 16% of the sample rests with the top ten. Sequencing was done on a sample of peripheral blood. The receptors were gathered from a human donor in a cohort sampled during active COVID-19.

The chain is built from TRBV6-1 and TRBJ2-7; a possible D gene is TRBD1 (5 bases). V dropped 2 bases and J dropped 1 base, with 9 bases sitting between them. Germline loops: CDR1 MNHNS, CDR2 SASEGT. The length of the CDR3 is 14 residues. CDR3 bases: TGTGCCAGCAGTGAAACACAGGTATCCTACGAGCAGTACTTC. Translation: CASSETQVSYEQYF.

V is TRBV29-1 and J is TRBJ1-1, with D unresolved. V dropped 4 bases and J dropped 6 bases, with 12 bases sitting between them. Germline V gene sequence: CDR1 SQVTM, CDR2 ANQGSEA. This CDR3 comprises 12 residues. The CDR3 sequence is CSVGAHGAEAFF. Written as DNA, the CDR3 is TGCAGCGTTGGTGCGCACGGGGCTGAAGCTTTCTTT.

The rearrangement uses TRBV5-1 and TRBJ1-6; 11 bases are a match to TRBD1. In germline, CDR1 is SGHRS, CDR2 YFSETQ. This CDR3 spans 16 amino acids. V lost 5 bases, J lost 8 bases, and 9 bases stayed unmatched. The DNA of the CDR3 is TGCGCCAGCAGTCGGACAGGGGGCCAAACTGATTCACCCCTCCACTTT. It is translated as CASSRTGGQTDSPLHF. Combining the CDR3 with reference TRBV5-1 and TRBJ1-6 gives the whole variable domain KAGVTQTPRYLIKTRGQQVTLSCSPISGHRSVSWYQQTPGQGLQFLFEYFSETQRNKGNFPGRFSGRQFSNSRSEMNVSTLELGDSALYLCASSRTGGQTDSPLHFGNGTRLTVT.

The chain is built from TRBV4-2 and TRBJ2-1; 9 nucleotides match TRBD2. The ends lost 0 bases at V and 9 bases at J; junction bases unmatched: 6. CDR3 size: 15 residues. Germline CDR1 LGHNA, CDR2 YNFKEQ. The CDR3 sequence is CASSQESRGGSEQFF. The CDR3 nucleotides read TGTGCCAGCAGCCAAGAATCGCGGGGGGGGAGTGAGCAGTTCTTC.

V gene TRBV5-4 combines with J gene TRBJ2-3, with D perhaps TRBD2 (6 bases). This CDR3 region has 15 residues. With 0 bases removed from V and 4 bases from J, the gap between germline ends came to 12 bases. Germline CDR1 and CDR2: SGHNT and YYREEE (reference sequence). In nucleotides, the CDR3 is TGTGCCAGCAGCTTGGGGACTATATCCGCAGATACGCAGTATTTT. It encodes CASSLGTISADTQYF.

V usage is TRBV2 and J usage is TRBJ1-5, with D tentatively TRBD1 (5 bases). Per germline, CDR1 SNHLY and CDR2 FYNNEI. Trimming stripped 3 bases from V and 6 bases from J, with 12 bases between. The CDR3 has 14 amino acids. This chain's CDR3 is CASSDPRAGQPQHF. The CDR3 DNA follows: TGTGCCAGCAGTGACCCCAGGGCAGGTCAGCCCCAGCATTTT.

The V gene is TRBV4-3, the J gene TRBJ2-3; a weak D match, TRBD2 (6 bases). V lost 1 base, J lost 6 bases, and 14 bases lay in between. This CDR3 has 15 residues. The germline V gene has CDR1 LGHNA and CDR2 YSLEER. The DNA for the CDR3 is TGCGCCAGCAGCCAAGGCCGGGGGATCGGGGATACGCAGTATTTT. Protein: CASSQGRGIGDTQYF.

This clone was detected only once. The chain uses TRBV5-4 and TRBJ2-1; TRBD2 matches at 12 bases. This CDR3 contains 16 residues. V lost 4 bases, J lost 7 bases, and 9 bases stayed unmatched. The V gene's germline CDR1 is SGHNT and CDR2 YYREEE (reference sequence). CDR3 nucleotide sequence: TGTGCCAGCAGCCCGCGACTAGCGGGAGTGGGGAATGAGCAGTTCTTC. Its protein is CASSPRLAGVGNEQFF.

The V gene is TRBV24-1, the J gene TRBJ2-5; 11 bases are a match to TRBD1. This CDR3 has 15 residues. V dropped 3 bases and J dropped 5; count of bases not matched to a gene: 4. Looked up from germline, CDR1 is KGHDR and CDR2 is SFDVKD. The CDR3 coding sequence is TGTGCCACCAGTGATCCTGGGACAGGGGGGGAGACCCAGTACTTC. This sequence encodes CATSDPGTGGETQYF.

The V call is TRBV6-5, the J call TRBJ2-3, with TRBD2 as a possible D gene (5 bases). The germline CDR1 and CDR2 sequences are MNHEY and SVGAGI. This CDR3 has 14 amino acids. Trimming took off 4 bases at V and 2 bases at J, with 10 bases between the two ends. CDR3 loop: CASSSDYDTDTQYF. The CDR3 DNA is TGTGCCAGCAGTTCAGACTACGACACAGATACGCAGTATTTT.

This rearrangement joins TRBV18 to TRBJ2-1; 8 bases map to TRBD2. J lost 2 bases, V lost 2 bases, and 11 bases had no gene match. Germline CDR1 reads KGHSH; CDR2 reads LQKENI. This CDR3 region has 18 residues. The CDR3 region has the DNA TGTGCCAGCTCACCAAACGGACTAAGCGGGAGAACCTACAATGAGCAGTTCTTC. It yields the protein CASSPNGLSGRTYNEQFF.

As regards this clone: A read error may account for a junction end that differs from germline. The chain recombines TRBV19 with TRBJ1-1; no clear D. The CDR3 covers 13 residues. Germline lookup yields CDR1 LNHDA and CDR2 SQIVND (reference sequence). CDR3 in amino acids: CASSIEGWTEAFF. CDR3 nucleotides: TGTGCCAGCAGTATTGAGGGTTGGACTGAAGCTTTCTTT.

The J gene is TRBJ2-7, the V gene TRBV4-1; the match to TRBD2 covers 8 bases. The CDR3 extends over 15 amino acids. From germline, CDR1 is MGHRA and CDR2 YSYEKL. V was pared by 1 base and J by 0 bases, with 2 bases of the junction left unmatched. CDR3 in amino acids: CASSQGLASSYEQYF. The CDR3 DNA sequence: TGCGCCAGCAGCCAAGGACTAGCGAGCTCCTACGAGCAGTACTTC.

The chain links TRBV5-3 to TRBJ2-7, with D tentatively TRBD2 (5 bases). TRBV5-3 is known as an ORF, though its function is uncertain. CDR3 size: 15 residues. Trimming took 7 bases from V and 4 from J, leaving 21 bases between them. The CDR3 region is CARVFDNPDSYEQYF. DNA of the CDR3: TGTGCCAGAGTCTTCGATAATCCGGACTCATACGAGCAGTACTTC.

The CDR3 protein is CASTKGQGAGTEAFF. The CDR3 DNA reads as TGTGCCAGCACAAAGGGACAGGGGGCGGGCACTGAAGCTTTCTTT. The chain combines TRBV3-1 (or the pseudogene TRBV3-2) with TRBJ1-1, with TRBD1 identical over 12 bases. This CDR3 spans 15 amino acids. Germline loops: CDR1 LGHDT, CDR2 YNNKEL (reference sequence). V lost 7 bases to trimming and J lost 4 bases; unmatched junction nucleotides: 7.

This sequence joins TRBV27 and TRBJ1-1; 7 bases map to TRBD1. Germline values: CDR1 MNHEY, CDR2 SMNVEV (reference sequence). The CDR3 loop spans 15 amino acids. J lost 5 bases, V lost 5 bases, and 11 bases had no gene match. This chain's CDR3 is CASSPMTGLATEAFF. The DNA of the CDR3 is TGTGCCAGCAGTCCGATGACAGGGTTGGCGACTGAAGCTTTCTTT.

The chain carries TRBV19 and TRBJ1-5, with TRBD1 matching 10 bases. The CDR3 extends over 15 amino acids. After removal of 2 bases from V and 6 bases from J, the junction contained 4 bases not matched to a gene. Germline assignment: CDR1 LNHDA and CDR2 SQIVND (reference sequence). The chain's CDR3 is CASSIPGQGTQPQHF. CDR3 DNA: TGTGCCAGTAGTATACCGGGACAGGGGACTCAGCCCCAGCATTTT.

V is TRBV7-2 and J is TRBJ2-5, with D perhaps TRBD2 (7 bases). Germline CDR1 SGHTA, CDR2 FQGNSA. The CDR3 is 15 residues long. V was clipped by 5 bases and J by 1 base, with 14 bases between them. CDR3 in DNA: TGTGCCAGCAGCCCCCGGGCGGGGGCCCAAGAGACCCAGTACTTC. This encodes CASSPRAGAQETQYF.

J is TRBJ2-3 and V is TRBV6-5; tentatively, D is TRBD2 (6 bases). In germline, CDR1 is MNHEY, CDR2 SVGAGI. V was trimmed by 6 bases and J by 0 bases, leaving 10 bases between them. The length of the CDR3 is 14 residues. The CDR3 nucleotides are TGTGCCAGCAGGGCCGGGACTAGCACAGATACGCAGTATTTT. It codes for CASRAGTSTDTQYF.

The chain couples TRBV15 to TRBJ2-2; TRBD2 is a possible D gene (6 bases). Looked up from germline, CDR1 is LNHNV and CDR2 is YYDKDF (reference sequence). V lost 2 bases and J 1 base, leaving 17 bases between the germline ends. The CDR3 is 18 residues long. This CDR3 is CATSRRSGEPENTGELFF. In DNA, the CDR3 is TGTGCCACCAGCAGACGATCGGGGGAACCGGAGAACACCGGGGAGCTGTTTTTT. Full variable domain (rest looked up from reference TRBV15 and TRBJ2-2): DAMVIQNPRYQVTQFGKPVTLSCSQTLNHNVMYWYQQKSSQAPKLLFHYYDKDFNNEADTPDNFQSRRPNTSFCFLDIRSPGLGDTAMYLCATSRRSGEPENTGELFFGEGSRLTVL.